These T cell receptor beta chains were read from a single sample in a study of CD8+ T cells in alopecia areata. Profiling relied on immunoSEQ multiplex PCR, and the TCRdb table lists in-frame clones only, not all of them. Of 65,000 to 100,000 clones listed, just over 50% are singletons. Sequencing was carried out using NKG2D-high CD8+ T cells sorted from blood. Every receptor here comes from a human donor with alopecia areata. CDR3s include the opening cysteine and the closing phenylalanine or tryptophan. Some rows have no size entry. The others give once, few or many, or a class for an expanded clone.

j_call: TRBJ2-1; clone_size: .; cdr3_length: 16; v_call: TRBV19; cdr3_aa: CASMGLAGESYNEQFF
j_call: TRBJ2-2; clone_size: few; cdr3_length: 15; v_call: TRBV4-1; cdr3_aa: CASSQDAAFTGELFF
j_call: TRBJ2-7; clone_size: .; cdr3_length: 12; v_call: TRBV5-4; cdr3_aa: CASSLQQSEQYF
j_call: TRBJ1-5; clone_size: few; cdr3_length: 17; v_call: TRBV4-1; cdr3_aa: CASSLTRDTPSNQPQHF
j_call: TRBJ1-4; clone_size: few; cdr3_length: 14; v_call: TRBV28; cdr3_aa: CASSFRQTNEKLFF
j_call: TRBJ1-2; clone_size: .; cdr3_length: 15; v_call: TRBV29-1; cdr3_aa: CSVEARQGANYGYTF
j_call: TRBJ2-1; clone_size: few; cdr3_length: 15; v_call: TRBV7-9; cdr3_aa: CASSLGTSLYNEQFF
j_call: TRBJ2-3; clone_size: .; cdr3_length: 13; v_call: TRBV15; cdr3_aa: CATRDGDTDTQYF
j_call: TRBJ2-7; clone_size: .; cdr3_length: 15; v_call: TRBV2; cdr3_aa: CASTPKSGAPYEQYF
j_call: TRBJ1-5; clone_size: few; cdr3_length: 16; v_call: TRBV28; cdr3_aa: CASSQPPWGGNQPQHF
j_call: TRBJ2-2; clone_size: .; cdr3_length: 14; v_call: TRBV13; cdr3_aa: CASSLTSNTGELFF
j_call: TRBJ2-7; clone_size: .; cdr3_length: 14; v_call: TRBV9; cdr3_aa: CASSVEGRAIEQYF
j_call: TRBJ2-7; clone_size: .; cdr3_length: 13; v_call: TRBV2; cdr3_aa: CASIGTAIHEQYF
j_call: TRBJ2-1; clone_size: .; cdr3_length: 15; v_call: TRBV2; cdr3_aa: CASSSTSGAGNEQFF
j_call: TRBJ2-1; clone_size: .; cdr3_length: 11; v_call: TRBV7-9; cdr3_aa: CASSLDNEQFF
j_call: TRBJ1-1; clone_size: .; cdr3_length: 13; v_call: TRBV7-4; cdr3_aa: CASSLDRDPEAFF
j_call: TRBJ1-1; clone_size: .; cdr3_length: 17; v_call: TRBV11-2; cdr3_aa: CASSQVPGKNMNTEAFF
j_call: TRBJ2-7; clone_size: .; cdr3_length: 15; v_call: TRBV11-2; cdr3_aa: CASSSTPHPFYEQYF
j_call: TRBJ1-4; clone_size: .; cdr3_length: 17; v_call: TRBV4-1; cdr3_aa: CASSQDPPGQTNEKLFF
j_call: TRBJ1-2; clone_size: .; cdr3_length: 12; v_call: TRBV5-1; cdr3_aa: CASSSGTGGYTF
j_call: TRBJ2-1; clone_size: .; cdr3_length: 17; v_call: TRBV11-3; cdr3_aa: CASSLSGERGLYNEQFF
j_call: TRBJ1-5; clone_size: .; cdr3_length: 18; v_call: TRBV27; cdr3_aa: CASSSGTGGPYSNQPQHF
j_call: TRBJ1-2; clone_size: .; cdr3_length: 14; v_call: TRBV27; cdr3_aa: CASSPQGGDYGYTF
j_call: TRBJ2-7; clone_size: .; cdr3_length: 15; v_call: TRBV29-1; cdr3_aa: CSVEERRQDPYEQYF